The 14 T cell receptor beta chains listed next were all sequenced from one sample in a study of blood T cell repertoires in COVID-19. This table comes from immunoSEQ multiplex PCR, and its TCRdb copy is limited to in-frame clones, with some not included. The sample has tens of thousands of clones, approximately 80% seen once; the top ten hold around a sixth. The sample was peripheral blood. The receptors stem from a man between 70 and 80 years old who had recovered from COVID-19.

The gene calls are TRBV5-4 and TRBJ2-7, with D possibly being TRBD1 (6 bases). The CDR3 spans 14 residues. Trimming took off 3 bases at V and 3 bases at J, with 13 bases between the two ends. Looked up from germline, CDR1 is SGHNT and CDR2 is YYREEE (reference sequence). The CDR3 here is CASSSDTGSYEQYF. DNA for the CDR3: TGTGCCAGCAGCTCTGATACAGGGAGCTACGAGCAGTACTTC.

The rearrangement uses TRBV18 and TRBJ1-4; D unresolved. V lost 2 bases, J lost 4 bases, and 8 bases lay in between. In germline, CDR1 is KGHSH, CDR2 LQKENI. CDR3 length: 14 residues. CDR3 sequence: CASSPRGNNEKLFF. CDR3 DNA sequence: TGTGCCAGCTCACCAAGAGGAAATAATGAAAAACTGTTTTTT.

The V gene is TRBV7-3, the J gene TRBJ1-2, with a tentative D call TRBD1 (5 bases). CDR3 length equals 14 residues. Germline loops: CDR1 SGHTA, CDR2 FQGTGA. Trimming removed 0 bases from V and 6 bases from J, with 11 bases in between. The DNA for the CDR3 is TGTGCCAGCAGCTTAACTGGGGACTTCCATGGCTACACCTTC. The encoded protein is CASSLTGDFHGYTF.

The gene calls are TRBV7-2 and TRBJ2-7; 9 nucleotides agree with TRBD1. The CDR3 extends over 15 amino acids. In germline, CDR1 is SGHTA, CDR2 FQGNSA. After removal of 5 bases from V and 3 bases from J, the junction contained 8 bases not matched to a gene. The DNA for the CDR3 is TGTGCCAGCAGCATCGCCGGGACAGGGTTCTACGAGCAGTACTTC. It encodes CASSIAGTGFYEQYF. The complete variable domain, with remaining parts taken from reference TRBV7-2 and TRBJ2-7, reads GAGVSQSPSNKVTEKGKDVELRCDPISGHTALYWYRQSLGQGLEFLIYFQGNSAPDKSGLPSDRFSAERTGGSVSTLTIQRTQQEDSAVYLCASSIAGTGFYEQYFGPGTRLTVT.

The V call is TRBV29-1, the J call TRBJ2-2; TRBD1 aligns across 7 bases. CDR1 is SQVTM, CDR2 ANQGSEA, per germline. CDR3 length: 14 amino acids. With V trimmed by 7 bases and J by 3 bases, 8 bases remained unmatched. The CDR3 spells CSAGTARDTGELFF. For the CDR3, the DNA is TGCAGCGCTGGGACAGCTCGAGACACCGGGGAGCTGTTTTTT.

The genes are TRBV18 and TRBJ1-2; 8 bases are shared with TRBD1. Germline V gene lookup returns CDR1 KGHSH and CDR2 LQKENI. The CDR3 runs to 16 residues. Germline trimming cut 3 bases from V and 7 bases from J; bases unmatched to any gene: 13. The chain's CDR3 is CASSPQLADRDSGYTF. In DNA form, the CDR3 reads TGTGCCAGCTCACCCCAACTCGCGGACAGGGACTCTGGCTACACCTTC.

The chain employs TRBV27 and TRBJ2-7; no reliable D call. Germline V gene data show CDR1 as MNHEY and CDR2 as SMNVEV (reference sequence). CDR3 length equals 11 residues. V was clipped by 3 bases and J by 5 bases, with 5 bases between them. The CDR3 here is CASSLGNEQYF. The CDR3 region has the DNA TGTGCCAGCAGTTTGGGCAACGAGCAGTACTTC.

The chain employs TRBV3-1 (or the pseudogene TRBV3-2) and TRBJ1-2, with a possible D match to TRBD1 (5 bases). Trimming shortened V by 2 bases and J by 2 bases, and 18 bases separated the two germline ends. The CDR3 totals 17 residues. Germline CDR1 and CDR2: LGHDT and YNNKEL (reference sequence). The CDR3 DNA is TGTGCCAGCAGCCAAAGGAGAGCAGGACACGAAAACTATGGCTACACCTTC. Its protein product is CASSQRRAGHENYGYTF.

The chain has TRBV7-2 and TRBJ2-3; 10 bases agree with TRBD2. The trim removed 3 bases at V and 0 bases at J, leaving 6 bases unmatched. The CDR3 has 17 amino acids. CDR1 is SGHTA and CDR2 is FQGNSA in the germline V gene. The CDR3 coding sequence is TGTGCCAGCAGCTTCTCTACTAGCGGGACTAGCACAGATACGCAGTATTTT. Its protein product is CASSFSTSGTSTDTQYF.

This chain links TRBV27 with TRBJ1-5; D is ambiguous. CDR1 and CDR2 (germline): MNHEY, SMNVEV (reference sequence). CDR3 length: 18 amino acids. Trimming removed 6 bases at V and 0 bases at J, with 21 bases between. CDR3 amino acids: CASSPTGGGLLSNQPQHF. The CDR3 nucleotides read TGTGCCAGCAGCCCCACGGGAGGTGGTCTCCTTAGCAATCAGCCCCAGCATTTT.

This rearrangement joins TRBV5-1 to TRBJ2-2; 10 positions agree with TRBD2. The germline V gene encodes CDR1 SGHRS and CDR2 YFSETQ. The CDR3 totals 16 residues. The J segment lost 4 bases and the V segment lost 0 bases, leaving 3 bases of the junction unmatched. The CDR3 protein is CASSLELAGLTGELFF. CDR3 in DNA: TGCGCCAGCAGCTTGGAACTAGCGGGACTCACCGGGGAGCTGTTTTTT.

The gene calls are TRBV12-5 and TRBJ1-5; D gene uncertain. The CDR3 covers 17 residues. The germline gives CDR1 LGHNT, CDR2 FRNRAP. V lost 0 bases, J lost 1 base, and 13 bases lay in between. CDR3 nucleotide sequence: TGTGCTAGTGGTTTGGTACTCGGTCGAGGGAGCAATCAGCCCCAGCATTTT. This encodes CASGLVLGRGSNQPQHF. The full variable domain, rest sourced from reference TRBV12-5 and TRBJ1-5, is DARVTQTPRHKVTEMGQEVTMRCQPILGHNTVFWYRQTMMQGLELLAYFRNRAPLDDSGMPKDRFSAEMPDATLATLKIQPSEPRDSAVYFCASGLVLGRGSNQPQHFGDGTRLSIL.

CDR3 sequence reads: CASSLGAGQGRQETQYF. The CDR3, as DNA: TGTGCCAGCAGCTTAGGGGCCGGACAGGGGCGACAAGAGACCCAGTACTTC. J is TRBJ2-5 and V is TRBV11-3, with 9 nucleotides matching TRBD1. J gave up 2 bases and V 1 base, and 8 bases lay outside the gene matches. The CDR3 contains 17 residues. Germline values: CDR1 SGHNT, CDR2 YENEEA.

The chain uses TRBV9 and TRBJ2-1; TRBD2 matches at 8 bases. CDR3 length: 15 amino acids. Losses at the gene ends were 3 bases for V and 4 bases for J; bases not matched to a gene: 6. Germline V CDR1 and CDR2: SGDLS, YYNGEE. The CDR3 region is CASSERSGIYNEQFF. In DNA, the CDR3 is TGTGCCAGCAGCGAACGTAGCGGGATTTACAATGAGCAGTTCTTC. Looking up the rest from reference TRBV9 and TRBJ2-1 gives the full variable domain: DSGVTQTPKHLITATGQRVTLRCSPRSGDLSVYWYQQSLDQGLQFLIQYYNGEERAKGNILERFSAQQFPDLHSELNLSSLELGDSALYFCASSERSGIYNEQFFGPGTRLTVL.